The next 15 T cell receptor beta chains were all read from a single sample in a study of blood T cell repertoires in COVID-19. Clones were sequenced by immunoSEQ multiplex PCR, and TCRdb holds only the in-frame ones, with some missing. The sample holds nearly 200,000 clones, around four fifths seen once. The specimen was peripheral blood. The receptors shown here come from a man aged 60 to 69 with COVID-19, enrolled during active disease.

The CDR3 nucleotides read TGCGCCAGCAGGGCGATCTTGGGAGGCAGCAGTAACTATGGCTACACCTTC. Translating gives CASRAILGGSSNYGYTF. The chain carries TRBV5-1 and TRBJ1-2, with D unclear. From germline, CDR1 is SGHRS and CDR2 YFSETQ. The CDR3 is made up of 17 amino acids. V was cut by 5 bases and J by 1 base, with 21 bases left in between.

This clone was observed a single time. This chain's CDR3 is CASSARGQGSDTQYF. Here the CDR3 DNA reads TGTGCCAGCAGCGCCCGCGGGCAGGGGTCAGATACGCAGTATTTT. This chain uses TRBV7-2 with TRBJ2-3; D possibly corresponds to TRBD1 (6 bases). The germline V gene has CDR1 SGHTA and CDR2 FQGNSA. Trimming left V 5 bases short and J 4 bases short, with 16 bases between. The CDR3 consists of 15 residues.

The CDR3 DNA reads as TGTGCCAGCAGCCAAGGGACAGGGGGTAACTATGGCTACACCTTC. Its translation is CASSQGTGGNYGYTF. The genes are TRBV5-6 and TRBJ1-2; 11 bases match TRBD1. The CDR3 is made up of 15 amino acids. Germline CDR1 is SGHDT and CDR2 is YYEEEE. The trim removed 4 bases at V and 1 base at J, leaving 3 bases unmatched.

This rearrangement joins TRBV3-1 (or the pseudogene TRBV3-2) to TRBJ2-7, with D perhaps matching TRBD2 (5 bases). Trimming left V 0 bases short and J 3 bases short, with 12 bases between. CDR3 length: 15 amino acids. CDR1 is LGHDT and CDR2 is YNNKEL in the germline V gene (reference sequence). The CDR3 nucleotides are TGTGCCAGCAGCCAAGAAATCCGGGGTGTCTACGAGCAGTACTTC. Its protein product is CASSQEIRGVYEQYF.

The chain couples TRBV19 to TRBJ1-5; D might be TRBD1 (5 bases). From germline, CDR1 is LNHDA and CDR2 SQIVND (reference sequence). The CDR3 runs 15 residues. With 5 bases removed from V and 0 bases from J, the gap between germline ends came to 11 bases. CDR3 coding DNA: TGTGCCAGTAGTTCTCAGGGAAATAGCAATCAGCCCCAGCATTTT. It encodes CASSSQGNSNQPQHF.

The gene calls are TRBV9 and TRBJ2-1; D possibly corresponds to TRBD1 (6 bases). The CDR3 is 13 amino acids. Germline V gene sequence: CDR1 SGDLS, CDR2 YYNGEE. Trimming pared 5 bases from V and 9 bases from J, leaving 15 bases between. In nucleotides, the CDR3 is TGTGCCAGCAGTGGCACAGGGTCAGGTGAGCAGTTCTTC. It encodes CASSGTGSGEQFF.

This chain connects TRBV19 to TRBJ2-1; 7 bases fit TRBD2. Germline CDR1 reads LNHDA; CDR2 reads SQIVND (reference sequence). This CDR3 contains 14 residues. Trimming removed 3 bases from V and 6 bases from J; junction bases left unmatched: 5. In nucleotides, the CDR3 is TGTGCCAGTAGTATCGTGGCGGGAGCCAATGAGCAGTTCTTC. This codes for CASSIVAGANEQFF.

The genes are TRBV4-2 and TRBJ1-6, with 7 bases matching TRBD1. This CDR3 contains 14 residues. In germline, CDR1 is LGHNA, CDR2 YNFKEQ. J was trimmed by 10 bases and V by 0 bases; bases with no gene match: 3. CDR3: CASSQERGRSPLHF. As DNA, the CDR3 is TGTGCCAGCAGCCAAGAGAGGGGGCGATCACCCCTCCACTTT.

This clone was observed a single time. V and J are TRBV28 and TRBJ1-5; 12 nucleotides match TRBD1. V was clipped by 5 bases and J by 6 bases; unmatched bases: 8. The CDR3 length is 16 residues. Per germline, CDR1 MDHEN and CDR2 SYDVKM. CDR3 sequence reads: CASSPGDRGLGQPQHF. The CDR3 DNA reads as TGTGCCAGCAGTCCCGGGGACAGGGGGCTGGGTCAGCCCCAGCATTTT.

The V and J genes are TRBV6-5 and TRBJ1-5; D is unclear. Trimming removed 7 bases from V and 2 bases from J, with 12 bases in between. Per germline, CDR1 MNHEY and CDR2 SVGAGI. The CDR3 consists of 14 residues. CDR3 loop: CASTEGNGNQPQHF. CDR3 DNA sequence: TGTGCCAGCACCGAGGGAAATGGCAATCAGCCCCAGCATTTT.

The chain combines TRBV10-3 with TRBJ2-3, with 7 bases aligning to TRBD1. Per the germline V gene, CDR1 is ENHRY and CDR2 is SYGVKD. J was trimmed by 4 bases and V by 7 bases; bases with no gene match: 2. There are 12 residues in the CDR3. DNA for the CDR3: TGTGCCATCACGACAGGGCCAGATACGCAGTATTTT. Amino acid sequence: CAITTGPDTQYF.

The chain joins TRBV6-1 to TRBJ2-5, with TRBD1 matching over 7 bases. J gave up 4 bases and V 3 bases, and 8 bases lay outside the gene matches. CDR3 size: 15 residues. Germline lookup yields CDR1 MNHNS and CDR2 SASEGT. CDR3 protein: CASSDSGGLAETQYF. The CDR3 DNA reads TGTGCCAGCAGTGATTCAGGGGGTTTAGCAGAGACCCAGTACTTC.

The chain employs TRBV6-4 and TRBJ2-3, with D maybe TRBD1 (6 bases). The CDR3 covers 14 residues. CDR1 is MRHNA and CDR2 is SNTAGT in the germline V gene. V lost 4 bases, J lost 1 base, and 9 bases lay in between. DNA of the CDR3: TGTGCCAGCAGTGTAAAGGGGGGCACAGATACGCAGTATTTT. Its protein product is CASSVKGGTDTQYF.

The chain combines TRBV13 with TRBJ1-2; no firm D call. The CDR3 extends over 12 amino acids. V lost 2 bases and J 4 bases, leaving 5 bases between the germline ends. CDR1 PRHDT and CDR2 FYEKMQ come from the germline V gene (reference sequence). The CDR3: CASSLQVYGYTF. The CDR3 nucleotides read TGTGCCAGCAGCTTACAGGTCTATGGCTACACCTTC.

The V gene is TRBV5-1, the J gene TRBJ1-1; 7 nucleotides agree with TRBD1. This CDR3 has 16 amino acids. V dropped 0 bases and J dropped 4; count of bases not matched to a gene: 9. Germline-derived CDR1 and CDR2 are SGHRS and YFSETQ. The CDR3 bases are TGCGCCAGCAGCTTGGGAACAGGGGCGCAAGCCACTGAAGCTTTCTTT. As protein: CASSLGTGAQATEAFF.